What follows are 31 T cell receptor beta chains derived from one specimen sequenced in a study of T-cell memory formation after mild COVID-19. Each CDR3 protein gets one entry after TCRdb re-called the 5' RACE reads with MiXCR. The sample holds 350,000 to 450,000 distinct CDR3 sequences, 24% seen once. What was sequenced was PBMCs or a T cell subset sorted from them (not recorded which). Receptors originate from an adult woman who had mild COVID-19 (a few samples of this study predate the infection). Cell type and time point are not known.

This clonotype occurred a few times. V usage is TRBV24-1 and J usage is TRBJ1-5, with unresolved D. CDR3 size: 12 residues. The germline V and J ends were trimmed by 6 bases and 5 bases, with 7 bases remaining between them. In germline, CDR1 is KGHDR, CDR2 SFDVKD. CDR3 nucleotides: TGTGCCACCAGTCGTGGGGATCAGCCCCAGCATTTT. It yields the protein CATSRGDQPQHF.

The CDR3: CASSLAGRGTDTQYF. CDR3 bases: TGCGCCAGCAGCTTGGCCGGCAGGGGGACAGATACGCAGTATTTT. The V and J genes are TRBV5-1 and TRBJ2-3; 7 nucleotides agree with TRBD1. The CDR3 loop spans 15 amino acids. CDR1 and CDR2 from the germline V gene are SGHRS and YFSETQ. V was clipped by 0 bases and J by 3 bases; unmatched bases: 4.

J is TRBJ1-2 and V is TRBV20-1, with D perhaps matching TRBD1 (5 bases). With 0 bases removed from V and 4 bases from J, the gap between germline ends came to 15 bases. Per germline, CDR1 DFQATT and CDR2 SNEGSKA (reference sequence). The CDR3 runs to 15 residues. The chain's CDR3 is CSARDSGGRPYGYTF. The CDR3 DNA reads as TGCAGTGCTAGAGATAGCGGGGGTCGCCCCTATGGCTACACCTTC.

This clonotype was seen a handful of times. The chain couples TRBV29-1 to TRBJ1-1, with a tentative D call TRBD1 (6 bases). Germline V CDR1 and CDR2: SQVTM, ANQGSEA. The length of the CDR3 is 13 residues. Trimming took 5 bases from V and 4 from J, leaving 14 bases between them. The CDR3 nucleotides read TGCAGCGTTACAGCAGGGGTGGGCACTGAAGCTTTCTTT. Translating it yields CSVTAGVGTEAFF. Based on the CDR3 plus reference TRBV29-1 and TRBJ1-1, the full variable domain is SAVISQKPSRDICQRGTSLTIQCQVDSQVTMMFWYRQQPGQSLTLIATANQGSEATYESGFVIDKFPISRPNLTFSTLTVSNMSPEDSSIYLCSVTAGVGTEAFFGQGTRLTVV.

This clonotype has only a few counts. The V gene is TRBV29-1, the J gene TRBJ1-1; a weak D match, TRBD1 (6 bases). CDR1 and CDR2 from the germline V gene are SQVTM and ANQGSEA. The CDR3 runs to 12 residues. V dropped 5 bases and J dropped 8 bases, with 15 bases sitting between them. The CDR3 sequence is CSVNPPQGEAFF. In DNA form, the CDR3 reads TGCAGCGTTAACCCCCCCCAGGGGGAAGCTTTCTTT. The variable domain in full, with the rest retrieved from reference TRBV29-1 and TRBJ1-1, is SAVISQKPSRDICQRGTSLTIQCQVDSQVTMMFWYRQQPGQSLTLIATANQGSEATYESGFVIDKFPISRPNLTFSTLTVSNMSPEDSSIYLCSVNPPQGEAFFGQGTRLTVV.

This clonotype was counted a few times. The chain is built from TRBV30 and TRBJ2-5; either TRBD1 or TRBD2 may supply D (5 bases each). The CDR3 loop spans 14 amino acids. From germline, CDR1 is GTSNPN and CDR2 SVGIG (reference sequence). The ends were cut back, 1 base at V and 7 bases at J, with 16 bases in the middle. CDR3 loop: CAWSGGTGRGTQYF. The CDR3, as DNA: TGTGCCTGGAGTGGAGGGACCGGGCGAGGGACCCAGTACTTC.

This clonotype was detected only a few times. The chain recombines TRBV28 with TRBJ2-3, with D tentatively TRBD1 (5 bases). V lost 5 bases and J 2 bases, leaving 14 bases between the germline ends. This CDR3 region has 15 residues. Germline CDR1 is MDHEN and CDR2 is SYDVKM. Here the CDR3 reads CASSTQGVNTDTQYF. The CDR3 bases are TGTGCCAGCAGTACCCAAGGGGTTAACACAGATACGCAGTATTTT.

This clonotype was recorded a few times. The DNA of the CDR3 is TGTGCCATCAGTGAGTCTATGCTGGGTGCCTACGAGCAGTACTTC. Translation: CAISESMLGAYEQYF. The chain couples TRBV10-3 to TRBJ2-7; D unclear. The CDR3 extends over 15 amino acids. Trimming took 0 bases from V and 2 from J, leaving 11 bases between them. Germline CDR1 is ENHRY and CDR2 is SYGVKD.

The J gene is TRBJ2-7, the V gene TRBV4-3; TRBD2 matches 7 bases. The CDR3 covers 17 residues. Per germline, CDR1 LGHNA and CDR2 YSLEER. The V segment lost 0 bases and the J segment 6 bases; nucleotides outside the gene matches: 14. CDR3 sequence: CASSQDLRGETFCEQYF. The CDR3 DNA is TGCGCCAGCAGCCAAGATCTTCGGGGGGAGACATTTTGCGAGCAGTACTTC.

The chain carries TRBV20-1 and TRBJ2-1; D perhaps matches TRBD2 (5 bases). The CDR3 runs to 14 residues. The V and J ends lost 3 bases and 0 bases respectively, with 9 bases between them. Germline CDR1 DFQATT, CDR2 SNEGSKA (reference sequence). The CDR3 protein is CSASGRGSYNEQFF. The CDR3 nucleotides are TGCAGTGCTAGTGGTCGGGGCTCCTACAATGAGCAGTTCTTC.

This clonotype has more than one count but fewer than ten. This CDR3 reads CATSEIGQGLSETQYF. The CDR3 bases are TGTGCCACCAGTGAAATTGGACAGGGGCTTTCGGAGACCCAGTACTTC. The V gene is TRBV24-1, the J gene TRBJ2-5; 9 nucleotides match TRBD1. This CDR3 comprises 16 residues. V lost 4 bases, J lost 5 bases, and 10 bases stayed unmatched. Per the germline V gene, CDR1 is KGHDR and CDR2 is SFDVKD.

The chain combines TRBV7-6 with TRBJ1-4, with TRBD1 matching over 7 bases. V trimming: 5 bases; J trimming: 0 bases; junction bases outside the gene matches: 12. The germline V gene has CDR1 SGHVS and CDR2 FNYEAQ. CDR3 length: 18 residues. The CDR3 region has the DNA TGTGCCAGCAGCCCCCAGGGGACAGCCGGCTCAACTAATGAAAAACTGTTTTTT. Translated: CASSPQGTAGSTNEKLFF.

This chain's CDR3 is CASSLRASGGSGELFF. CDR3 nucleotide sequence: TGTGCCAGCAGTTTACGGGCTAGCGGAGGCTCCGGGGAGCTGTTTTTT. The J gene is TRBJ2-2, the V gene TRBV27, with 7 nucleotides matching TRBD2. The ends lost 2 bases at V and 6 bases at J; junction bases unmatched: 9. Per germline, CDR1 MNHEY and CDR2 SMNVEV (reference sequence). CDR3 length: 16 residues.

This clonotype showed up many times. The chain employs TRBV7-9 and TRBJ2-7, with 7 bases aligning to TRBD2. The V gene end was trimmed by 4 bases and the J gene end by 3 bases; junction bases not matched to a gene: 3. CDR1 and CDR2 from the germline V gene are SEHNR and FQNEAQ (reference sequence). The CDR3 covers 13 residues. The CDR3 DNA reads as TGTGCCAGCAGCTGGGGGGGGATCTACGAGCAGTACTTC. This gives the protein CASSWGGIYEQYF.

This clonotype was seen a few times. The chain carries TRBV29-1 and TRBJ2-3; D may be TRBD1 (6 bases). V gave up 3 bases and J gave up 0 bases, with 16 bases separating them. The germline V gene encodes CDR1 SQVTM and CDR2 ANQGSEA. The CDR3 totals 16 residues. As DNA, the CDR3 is TGCAGCGTTGAGGAAACAGGGCTCTGGAGCACAGATACGCAGTATTTT. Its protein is CSVEETGLWSTDTQYF.

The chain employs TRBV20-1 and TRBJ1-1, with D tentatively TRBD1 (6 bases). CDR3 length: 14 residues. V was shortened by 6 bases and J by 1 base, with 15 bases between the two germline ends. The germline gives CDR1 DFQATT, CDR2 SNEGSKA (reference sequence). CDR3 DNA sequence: TGCAGTGCACCGAGGGGGGGCGGGAACACTGAAGCTTTCTTT. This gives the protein CSAPRGGGNTEAFF.

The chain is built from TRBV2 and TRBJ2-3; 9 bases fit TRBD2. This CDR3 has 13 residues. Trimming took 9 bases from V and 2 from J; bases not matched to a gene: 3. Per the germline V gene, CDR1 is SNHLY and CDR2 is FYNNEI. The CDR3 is CARERGDTDTQYF. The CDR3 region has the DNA TGTGCCAGAGAGCGGGGGGACACAGATACGCAGTATTTT.

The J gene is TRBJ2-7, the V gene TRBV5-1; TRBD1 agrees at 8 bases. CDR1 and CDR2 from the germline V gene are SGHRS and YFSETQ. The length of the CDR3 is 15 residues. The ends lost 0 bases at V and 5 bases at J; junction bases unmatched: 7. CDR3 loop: CASSLGAGGVHEQYF. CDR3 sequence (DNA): TGCGCCAGCAGCTTGGGAGCAGGGGGCGTCCACGAGCAGTACTTC.

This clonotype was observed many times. In nucleotides, the CDR3 is TGCAGCGTCCTTCGGGCCGATGCGGAAGGGGCGCAGTATTTT. Protein product: CSVLRADAEGAQYF. The chain uses TRBV29-1 and TRBJ2-3; weak D call: TRBD1 (5 bases). The length of the CDR3 is 14 residues. In germline, CDR1 is SQVTM, CDR2 ANQGSEA. The V end lost 6 bases, the J end lost 10 bases, and 23 bases lay between the germline ends.

CDR3 bases: TGTGCCAGCAGCTTTCCCAAGCCGGAGACCCAGTACTTC. Translated, it gives CASSFPKPETQYF. The V gene is TRBV7-6, the J gene TRBJ2-5; D ambiguous. Germline V gene data show CDR1 as SGHVS and CDR2 as FNYEAQ. V lost 3 bases and J lost 5, with 10 bases in between. CDR3 length equals 13 residues.

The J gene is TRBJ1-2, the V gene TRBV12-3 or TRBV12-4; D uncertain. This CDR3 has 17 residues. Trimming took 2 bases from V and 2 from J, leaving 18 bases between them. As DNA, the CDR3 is TGTGCCAGCAGTTTAATAGGGCGGACCAATAACAACTATGGCTACACCTTC. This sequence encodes CASSLIGRTNNNYGYTF.

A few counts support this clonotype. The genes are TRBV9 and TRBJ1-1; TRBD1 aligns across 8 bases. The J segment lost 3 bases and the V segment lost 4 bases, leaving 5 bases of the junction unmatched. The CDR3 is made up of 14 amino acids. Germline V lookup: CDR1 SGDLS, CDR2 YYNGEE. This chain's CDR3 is CASSTLTGDTEAFF. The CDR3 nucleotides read TGTGCCAGCAGCACCCTGACAGGGGACACTGAAGCTTTCTTT.

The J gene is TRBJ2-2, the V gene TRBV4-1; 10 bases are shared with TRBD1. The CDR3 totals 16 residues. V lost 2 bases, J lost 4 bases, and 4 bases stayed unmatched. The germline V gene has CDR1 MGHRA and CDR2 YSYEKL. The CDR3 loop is CASSQWTGGGTGELFF. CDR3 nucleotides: TGCGCCAGCAGCCAATGGACAGGGGGGGGCACCGGGGAGCTGTTTTTT.

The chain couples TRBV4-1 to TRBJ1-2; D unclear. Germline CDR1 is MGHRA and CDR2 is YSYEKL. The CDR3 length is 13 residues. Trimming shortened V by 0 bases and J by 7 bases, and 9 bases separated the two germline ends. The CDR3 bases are TGCGCCAGCAGCCAAGAGGGCCGTACTGGCTACACCTTC. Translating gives CASSQEGRTGYTF.

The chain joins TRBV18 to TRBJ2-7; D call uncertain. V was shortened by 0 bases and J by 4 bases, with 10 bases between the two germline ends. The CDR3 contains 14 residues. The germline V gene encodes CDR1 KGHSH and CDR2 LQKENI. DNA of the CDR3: TGTGCCAGCTCACCACCGATACCAAGTTACGAGCAGTACTTC. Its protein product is CASSPPIPSYEQYF.

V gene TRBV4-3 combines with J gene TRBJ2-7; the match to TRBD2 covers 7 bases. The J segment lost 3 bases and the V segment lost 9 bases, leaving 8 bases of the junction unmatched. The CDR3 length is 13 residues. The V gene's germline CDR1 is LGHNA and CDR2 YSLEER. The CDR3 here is CARGGDSGYEQYF. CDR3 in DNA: TGCGCCAGGGGAGGGGATTCAGGCTACGAGCAGTACTTC.

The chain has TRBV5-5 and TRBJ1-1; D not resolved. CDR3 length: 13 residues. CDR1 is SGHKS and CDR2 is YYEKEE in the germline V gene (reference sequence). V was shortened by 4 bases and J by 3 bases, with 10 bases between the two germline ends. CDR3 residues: CASSRVPDTEAFF. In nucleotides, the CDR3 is TGTGCCAGCAGCAGGGTCCCGGACACTGAAGCTTTCTTT.

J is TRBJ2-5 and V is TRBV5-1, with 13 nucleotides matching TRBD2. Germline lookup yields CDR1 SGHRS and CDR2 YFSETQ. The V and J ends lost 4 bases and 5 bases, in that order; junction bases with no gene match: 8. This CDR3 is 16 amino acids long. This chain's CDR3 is CASSTGLAGLGETQYF. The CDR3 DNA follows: TGCGCCAGCAGCACGGGACTAGCGGGATTGGGGGAGACCCAGTACTTC.

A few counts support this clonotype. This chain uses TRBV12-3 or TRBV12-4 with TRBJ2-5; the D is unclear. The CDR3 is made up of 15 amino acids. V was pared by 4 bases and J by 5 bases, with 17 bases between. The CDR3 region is CASSSAGWMGETQYF. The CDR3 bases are TGTGCCAGCAGTTCCGCCGGGTGGATGGGGGAGACCCAGTACTTC.

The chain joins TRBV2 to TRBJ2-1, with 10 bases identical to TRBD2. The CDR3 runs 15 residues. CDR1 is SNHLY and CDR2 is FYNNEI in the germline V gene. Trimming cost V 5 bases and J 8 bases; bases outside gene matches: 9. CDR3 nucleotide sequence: TGTGCCAGCAGTCCCGGGACTAGCGCCTTGGATGAGCAGTTCTTC. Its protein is CASSPGTSALDEQFF. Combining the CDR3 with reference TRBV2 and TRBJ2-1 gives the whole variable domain EPEVTQTPSHQVTQMGQEVILRCVPISNHLYFYWYRQILGQKVEFLVSFYNNEISEKSEIFDDQFSVERPDGSNFTLKIRSTKLEDSAMYFCASSPGTSALDEQFFGPGTRLTVL.

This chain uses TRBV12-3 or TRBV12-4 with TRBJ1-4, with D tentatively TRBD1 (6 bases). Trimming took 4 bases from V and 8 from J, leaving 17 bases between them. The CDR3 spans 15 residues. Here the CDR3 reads CASSSNRAMGEKLFF. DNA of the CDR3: TGTGCCAGCAGTTCCAACAGGGCGATGGGGGAAAAACTGTTTTTT.